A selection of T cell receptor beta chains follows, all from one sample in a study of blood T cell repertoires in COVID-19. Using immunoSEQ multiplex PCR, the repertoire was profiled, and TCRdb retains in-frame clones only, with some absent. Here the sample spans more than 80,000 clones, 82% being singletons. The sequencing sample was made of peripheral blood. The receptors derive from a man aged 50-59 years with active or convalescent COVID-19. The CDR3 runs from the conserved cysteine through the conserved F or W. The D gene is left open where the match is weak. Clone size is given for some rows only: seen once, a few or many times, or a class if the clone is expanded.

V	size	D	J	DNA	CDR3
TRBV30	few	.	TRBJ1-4	TGTGCCTGGAGCACTGGGCGGGTTAATGAAAAACTGTTTTTT	CAWSTGRVNEKLFF
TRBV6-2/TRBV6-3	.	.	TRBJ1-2	TGTGCCAGCAGCCCCGACAGGTCCTATGGCTACACCTTC	CASSPDRSYGYTF
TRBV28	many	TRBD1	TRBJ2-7	TGTGCCAGCCGACAGGGGGCCGGCTACGAGCAGTACTTC	CASRQGAGYEQYF
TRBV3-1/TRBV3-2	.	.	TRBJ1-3	TGTGCCAGCAGCCAAATGCGGGGAGCCGGAAACACCATATATTTT	CASSQMRGAGNTIYF
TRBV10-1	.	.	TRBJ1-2	TGCGCCAGCGCCGCCAGAGCAGGGCATGGCTACACCTTC	CASAARAGHGYTF
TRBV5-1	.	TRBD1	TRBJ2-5	TGCGCCAGCAGCTTGCCTGGACAGGGGGGGGCCCAAGAGACCCAGTACTTC	CASSLPGQGGAQETQYF
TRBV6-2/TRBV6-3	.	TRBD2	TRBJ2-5	TGTGCCAGCAGTTCAGCGGGGGGGCCCGGGACCCAGTACTTC	CASSSAGGPGTQYF
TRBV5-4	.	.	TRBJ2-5	TGTGCCAGCAGTAGAGGAGGGGACCAAGAGACCCAGTACTTC	CASSRGGDQETQYF
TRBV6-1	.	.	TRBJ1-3	TGTGCCAGCAGTGACTGGGGGAGACAGGACTCGTCCACCATATATTTT	CASSDWGRQDSSTIYF
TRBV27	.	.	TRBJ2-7	TGTGCCAGCAGATCTCTAGGGGTCCCCTCCTACGAGCAGTACTTC	CASRSLGVPSYEQYF
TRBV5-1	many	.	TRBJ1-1	TGCGCCAGCAGCTTGCAGGGAGGGCAAGGAACTGAAGCTTTCTTT	CASSLQGGQGTEAFF
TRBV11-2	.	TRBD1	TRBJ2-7	TGTGCCAGCAGCTTAGGGACAGGGGCCTACGAGCAGTACTTC	CASSLGTGAYEQYF